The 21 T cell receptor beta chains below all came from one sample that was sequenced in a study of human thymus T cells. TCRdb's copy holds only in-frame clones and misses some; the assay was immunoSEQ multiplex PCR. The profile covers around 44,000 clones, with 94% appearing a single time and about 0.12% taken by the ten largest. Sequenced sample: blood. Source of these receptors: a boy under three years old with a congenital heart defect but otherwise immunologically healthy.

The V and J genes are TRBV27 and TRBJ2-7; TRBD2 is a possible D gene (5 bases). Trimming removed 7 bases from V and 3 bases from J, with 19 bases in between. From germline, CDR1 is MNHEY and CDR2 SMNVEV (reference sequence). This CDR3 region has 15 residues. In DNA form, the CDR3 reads TGTGCCAGCATGTACCCTTCGGGGAGTGGCTACGAGCAGTACTTC. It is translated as CASMYPSGSGYEQYF.

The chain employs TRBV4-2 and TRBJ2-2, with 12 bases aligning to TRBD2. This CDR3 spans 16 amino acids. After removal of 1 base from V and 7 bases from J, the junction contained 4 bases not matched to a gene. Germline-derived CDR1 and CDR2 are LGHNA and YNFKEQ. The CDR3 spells CASSQGSSGGVGELFF. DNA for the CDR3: TGTGCCAGCAGCCAAGGCTCTAGCGGGGGGGTCGGGGAGCTGTTTTTT.

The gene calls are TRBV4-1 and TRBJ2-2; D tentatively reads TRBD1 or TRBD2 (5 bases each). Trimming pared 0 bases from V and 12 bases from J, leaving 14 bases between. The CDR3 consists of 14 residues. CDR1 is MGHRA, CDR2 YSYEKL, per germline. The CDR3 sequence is CASSQDIGTAKLFF. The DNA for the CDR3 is TGCGCCAGCAGCCAAGATATAGGGACGGCTAAGCTGTTTTTT.

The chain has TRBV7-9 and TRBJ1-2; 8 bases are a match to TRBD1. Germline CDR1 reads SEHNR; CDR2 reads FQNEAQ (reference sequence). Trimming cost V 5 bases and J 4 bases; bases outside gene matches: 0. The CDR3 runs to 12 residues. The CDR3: CASSDRGYGYTF. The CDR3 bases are TGTGCCAGCAGCGACAGGGGCTATGGCTACACCTTC.

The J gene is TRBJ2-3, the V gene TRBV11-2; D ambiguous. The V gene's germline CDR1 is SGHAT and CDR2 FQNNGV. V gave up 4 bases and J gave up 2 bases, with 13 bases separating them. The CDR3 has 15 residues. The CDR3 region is CASSSTRFLTDTQYF. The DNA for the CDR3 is TGTGCCAGCAGCTCGACCAGGTTCCTCACAGATACGCAGTATTTT.

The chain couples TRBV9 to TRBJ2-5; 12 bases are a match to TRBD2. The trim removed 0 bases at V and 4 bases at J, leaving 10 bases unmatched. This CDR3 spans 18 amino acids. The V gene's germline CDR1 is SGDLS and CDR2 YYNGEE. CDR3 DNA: TGTGCCAGCAGCGTAGCTCCCTCTAGCGGGGGGGCGGGAGAGACCCAGTACTTC. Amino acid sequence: CASSVAPSSGGAGETQYF.

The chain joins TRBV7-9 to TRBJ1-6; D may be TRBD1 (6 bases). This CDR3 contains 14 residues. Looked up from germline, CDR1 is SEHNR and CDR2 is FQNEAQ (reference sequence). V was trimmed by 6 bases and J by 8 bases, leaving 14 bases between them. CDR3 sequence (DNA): TGTGCCAGCAGTTCCGGGACAAAATATTCACCCCTCCACTTT. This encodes CASSSGTKYSPLHF. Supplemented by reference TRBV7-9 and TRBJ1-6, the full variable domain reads DTGVSQNPRHKITKRGQNVTFRCDPISEHNRLYWYRQTLGQGPEFLTYFQNEAQLEKSRLLSDRFSAERPKGSFSTLEIQRTEQGDSAMYLCASSSGTKYSPLHFGNGTRLTVT.

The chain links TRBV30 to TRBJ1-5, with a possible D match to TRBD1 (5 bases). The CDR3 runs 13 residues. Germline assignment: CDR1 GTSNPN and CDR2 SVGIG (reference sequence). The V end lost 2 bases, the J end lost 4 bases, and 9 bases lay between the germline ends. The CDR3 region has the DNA TGTGCCTGGAGTCATGGGGCAAATCAGCCCCAGCATTTT. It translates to CAWSHGANQPQHF.

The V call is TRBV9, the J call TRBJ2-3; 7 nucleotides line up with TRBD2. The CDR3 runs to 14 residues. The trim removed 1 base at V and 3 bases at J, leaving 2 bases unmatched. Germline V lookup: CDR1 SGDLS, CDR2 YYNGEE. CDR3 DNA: TGTGCCAGCAGCGTACCAGCGGGAACAGATACGCAGTATTTT. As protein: CASSVPAGTDTQYF.

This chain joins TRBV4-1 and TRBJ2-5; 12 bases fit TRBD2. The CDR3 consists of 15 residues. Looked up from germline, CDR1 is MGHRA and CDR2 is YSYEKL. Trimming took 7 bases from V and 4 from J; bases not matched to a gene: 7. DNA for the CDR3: TGCGCCAGCACCTCTAGCGGGGGGGCAGGAGAGACCCAGTACTTC. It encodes CASTSSGGAGETQYF.

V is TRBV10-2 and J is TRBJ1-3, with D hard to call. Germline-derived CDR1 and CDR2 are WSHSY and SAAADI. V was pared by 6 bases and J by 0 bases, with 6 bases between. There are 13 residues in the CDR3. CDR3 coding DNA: TGCGCCAGCAGGGGTTACTCTGGAAACACCATATATTTT. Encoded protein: CASRGYSGNTIYF.

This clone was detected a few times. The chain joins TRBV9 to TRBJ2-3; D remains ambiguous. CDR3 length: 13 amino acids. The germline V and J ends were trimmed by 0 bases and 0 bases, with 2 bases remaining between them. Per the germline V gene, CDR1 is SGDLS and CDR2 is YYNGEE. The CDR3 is CASSVASTDTQYF. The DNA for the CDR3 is TGTGCCAGCAGCGTAGCTAGCACAGATACGCAGTATTTT.

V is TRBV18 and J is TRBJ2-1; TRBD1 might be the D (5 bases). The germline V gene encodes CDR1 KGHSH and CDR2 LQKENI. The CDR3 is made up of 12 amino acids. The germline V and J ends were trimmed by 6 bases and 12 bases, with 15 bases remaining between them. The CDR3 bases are TGTGCCAGCTCCCGCCAGGGCGCAGGGCAGTTCTTC. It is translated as CASSRQGAGQFF.

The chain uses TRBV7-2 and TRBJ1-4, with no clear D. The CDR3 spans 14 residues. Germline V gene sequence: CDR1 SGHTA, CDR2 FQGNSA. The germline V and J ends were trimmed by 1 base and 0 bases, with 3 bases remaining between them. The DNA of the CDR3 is TGTGCCAGCAGCTTAGGAGCAACTAATGAAAAACTGTTTTTT. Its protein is CASSLGATNEKLFF. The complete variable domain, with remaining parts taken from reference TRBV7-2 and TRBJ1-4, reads GAGVSQSPSNKVTEKGKDVELRCDPISGHTALYWYRQSLGQGLEFLIYFQGNSAPDKSGLPSDRFSAERTGGSVSTLTIQRTQQEDSAVYLCASSLGATNEKLFFGSGTQLSVL.

CDR3 nucleotide sequence: TGTGCCAGCAGCCAACAACTAGCCGGGGAGCAGTACTTC. Its translation is CASSQQLAGEQYF. The chain is built from TRBV4-2 and TRBJ2-7, with D maybe TRBD2 (6 bases). The V end lost 2 bases, the J end lost 7 bases, and 12 bases lay between the germline ends. This CDR3 contains 13 residues. Germline V gives CDR1 LGHNA, CDR2 YNFKEQ.

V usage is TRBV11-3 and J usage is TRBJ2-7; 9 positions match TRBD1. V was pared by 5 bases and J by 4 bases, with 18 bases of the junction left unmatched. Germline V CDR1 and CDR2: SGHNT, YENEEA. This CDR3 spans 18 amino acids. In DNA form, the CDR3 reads TGTGCCAGCAGCCGCAATCTTTCACCCTCGGGACAGGGTTACGAGCAGTACTTC. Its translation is CASSRNLSPSGQGYEQYF.

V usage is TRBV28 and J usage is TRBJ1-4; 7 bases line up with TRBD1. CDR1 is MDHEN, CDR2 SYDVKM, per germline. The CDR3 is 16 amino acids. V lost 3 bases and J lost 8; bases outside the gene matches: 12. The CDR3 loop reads CASSFAGTAFGEKLFF. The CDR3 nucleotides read TGTGCCAGCAGTTTTGCGGGGACAGCATTTGGGGAAAAACTGTTTTTT. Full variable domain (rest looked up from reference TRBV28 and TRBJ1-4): DVKVTQSSRYLVKRTGEKVFLECVQDMDHENMFWYRQDPGLGLRLIYFSYDVKMKEKGDIPEGYSVSREKKERFSLILESASTNQTSMYLCASSFAGTAFGEKLFFGSGTQLSVL.

Here the CDR3 DNA reads TGTGCCAGCAGTCCCACCCGGGGTCGAGGCAATCAGCCCCAGCATTTT. As protein: CASSPTRGRGNQPQHF. The rearrangement joins TRBV27 to TRBJ1-5; D gene ambiguous. With 5 bases removed from V and 2 bases from J, the gap between germline ends came to 16 bases. This CDR3 has 16 amino acids. Germline values: CDR1 MNHEY, CDR2 SMNVEV (reference sequence).

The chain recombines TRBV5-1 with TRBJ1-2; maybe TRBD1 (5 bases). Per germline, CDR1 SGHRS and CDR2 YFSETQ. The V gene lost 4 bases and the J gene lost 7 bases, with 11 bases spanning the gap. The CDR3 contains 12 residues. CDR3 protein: CASSPRDSGYTF. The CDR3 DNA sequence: TGCGCCAGCAGCCCCCGGGACTCTGGCTACACCTTC.

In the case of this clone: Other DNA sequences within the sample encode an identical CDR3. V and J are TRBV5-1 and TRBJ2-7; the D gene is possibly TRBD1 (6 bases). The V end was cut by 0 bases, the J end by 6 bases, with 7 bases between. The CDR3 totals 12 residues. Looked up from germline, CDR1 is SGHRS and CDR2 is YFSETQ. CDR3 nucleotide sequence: TGCGCCAGCAGCTTGGAAGGGGGCGAGCAGTACTTC. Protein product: CASSLEGGEQYF. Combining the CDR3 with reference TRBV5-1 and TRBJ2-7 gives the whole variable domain KAGVTQTPRYLIKTRGQQVTLSCSPISGHRSVSWYQQTPGQGLQFLFEYFSETQRNKGNFPGRFSGRQFSNSRSEMNVSTLELGDSALYLCASSLEGGEQYFGPGTRLTVT.

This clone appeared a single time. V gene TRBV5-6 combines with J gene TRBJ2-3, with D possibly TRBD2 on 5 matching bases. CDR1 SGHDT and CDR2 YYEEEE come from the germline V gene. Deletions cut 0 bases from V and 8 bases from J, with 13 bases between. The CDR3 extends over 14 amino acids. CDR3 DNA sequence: TGTGCCAGCAGCTTGGACGGGGTCCCAAGTACGCAGTATTTT. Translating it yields CASSLDGVPSTQYF.